The sequence of this TCR beta chain was determined in a study of cytomegalovirus exposure and HLA in healthy donors. Germline V lookup: CDR1 MNHEY, CDR2 SMNVEV (reference sequence). The CDR3 length is 14 residues. J was trimmed by 7 bases and V by 5 bases; bases with no gene match: 6. Primers: 60 Vbeta forward and 13 Jbeta reverse. TCRdb's table, derived via immunoSEQ multiplex PCR, lists solely in-frame clones and lacks some. The sample consists of 90,000 or so clones, less than 85% of them appearing once. Note on this clone: Its target is not known.

Study results and limitations: Available immune exposure information covered CMV serostatus only.

The gene calls are TRBV27 and TRBJ1-2; 11 bases map to TRBD1. Specimen: PBMCs. This TCR was sampled from a man in his sixties in good health and CMV-seronegative. CDR3 sequence reads: CASSLAGTGGGYTF. In nucleotides, the CDR3 is TGTGCCAGCAGTCTGGCCGGGACAGGGGGTGGCTACACCTTC.